Each of the 29 T cell receptor beta chains below was sequenced from the same sample in a study of blood T cell repertoires in COVID-19. This table comes from immunoSEQ multiplex PCR, and its TCRdb copy is limited to in-frame clones, with some not included. The sample yields more than 300,000 clones, 70% to 90% seen once. Sequencing input: PBMCs or T cells enriched from blood (not recorded which). Source of these receptors: a woman between 18 and 29 years old who had recovered from COVID-19.

The CDR3, as DNA: TGTGCCTGTCGGCTGAGGGACAGGGCTAACTATGGCTACACCTTC. This translates into CACRLRDRANYGYTF. The V call is TRBV19, the J call TRBJ1-2; 9 bases agree with TRBD1. CDR1 is LNHDA, CDR2 SQIVND, per germline (reference sequence). V was clipped by 11 bases and J by 0 bases; unmatched bases: 10. The CDR3 spans 15 residues.

This clone appeared once. The chain joins TRBV21-1 to TRBJ2-2; the table gives TRBD1 as D, unverified against the DNA. TRBV21-1 is tagged as a pseudogene. This CDR3 has 21 residues. The CDR3 is CASSNRGRQGDSHANTGELFF. The CDR3 DNA reads TGTGCCAGCAGCAACAGAGGTCGACAGGGGGATTCTCATGCGAACACCGGGGAGCTGTTTTTT.

The chain uses TRBV21-1 and TRBJ2-1; the table's TRBD2 call for D was not verified on the DNA. TRBV21-1 is termed a pseudogene. The CDR3 consists of 11 residues. CDR3 bases: TGTGCCAGCACCGGGACTGCAGGGCAGTTCTTC. This codes for CASTGTAGQFF.

This clone appeared once. The V and J genes are TRBV29-1 and TRBJ2-1; weak D call: TRBD1 (9 bases). Deletions cut 8 bases from V and 2 bases from J, with 19 bases between. The germline CDR1 and CDR2 sequences are SQVTM and ANQGSEA. This CDR3 has 15 amino acids. DNA for the CDR3: TGCAGCTCCTCGGGGGGGACAGGGACCTACAATGAGCAGTTCTTC. Encoded protein: CSSSGGTGTYNEQFF.

The chain couples TRBV29-1 to TRBJ1-2; 7 bases agree with TRBD1. Germline trimming cut 7 bases from V and 6 bases from J; bases unmatched to any gene: 17. The CDR3 spans 15 residues. Germline V gene lookup returns CDR1 SQVTM and CDR2 ANQGSEA. CDR3 sequence (DNA): TGCAGCGCTACCCAATTAGGGCGGGACAGCGATGGCTACACCTTC. This sequence encodes CSATQLGRDSDGYTF. Combining the CDR3 with reference TRBV29-1 and TRBJ1-2 gives the whole variable domain SAVISQKPSRDICQRGTSLTIQCQVDSQVTMMFWYRQQPGQSLTLIATANQGSEATYESGFVIDKFPISRPNLTFSTLTVSNMSPEDSSIYLCSATQLGRDSDGYTFGSGTRLTVV.

The rearrangement uses TRBV5-4 and TRBJ1-2, with 10 bases identical to TRBD1. The V gene's germline CDR1 is SGHNT and CDR2 YYREEE (reference sequence). The V gene end was trimmed by 4 bases and the J gene end by 6 bases; junction bases not matched to a gene: 9. CDR3 length equals 15 residues. The CDR3 spells CASSPWDRGLDGYTF. CDR3 coding DNA: TGTGCCAGCAGCCCCTGGGACAGGGGCTTAGATGGCTACACCTTC. Drawing the rest from reference TRBV5-4 and TRBJ1-2, the complete variable domain is ETGVTQSPTHLIKTRGQQVTLRCSSQSGHNTVSWYQQALGQGPQFIFQYYREEENGRGNFPPRFSGLQFPNYSSELNVNALELDDSALYLCASSPWDRGLDGYTFGSGTRLTVV.

The chain is built from TRBV7-9 and TRBJ1-1; a weak D match, TRBD1 (6 bases). V gave up 5 bases and J gave up 3 bases, with 10 bases separating them. Per germline, CDR1 SEHNR and CDR2 FQNEAQ (reference sequence). The CDR3 consists of 13 residues. The CDR3 coding sequence is TGTGCCAGCAGCCCACAGGGCGACACTGAAGCTTTCTTT. This codes for CASSPQGDTEAFF.

The V and J genes are TRBV19 and TRBJ1-1, with 9 bases lining up with TRBD1. The CDR3 spans 17 residues. CDR1 is LNHDA and CDR2 is SQIVND in the germline V gene (reference sequence). J gave up 0 bases and V 8 bases, and 13 bases lay outside the gene matches. The CDR3 is CASGKGLDRGLNTEAFF. The CDR3 bases are TGTGCCAGTGGAAAAGGATTGGACAGGGGTTTGAACACTGAAGCTTTCTTT.

The chain uses TRBV5-4 and TRBJ2-5; TRBD2 might be the D (6 bases). The V end lost 1 base, the J end lost 2 bases, and 12 bases lay between the germline ends. Germline assignment: CDR1 SGHNT and CDR2 YYREEE (reference sequence). This CDR3 spans 15 amino acids. The CDR3 sequence: CASSLTGEWQETQYF. In DNA, the CDR3 is TGTGCCAGCAGCTTGACGGGGGAGTGGCAAGAGACCCAGTACTTC.

The chain carries TRBV11-2 and TRBJ1-5; the D gene is possibly TRBD1 (5 bases). Per germline, CDR1 SGHAT and CDR2 FQNNGV. V was shortened by 4 bases and J by 2 bases, with 15 bases between the two germline ends. This CDR3 has 16 residues. The CDR3 sequence is CASSSGEGFGNQPQHF. As DNA, the CDR3 is TGTGCCAGCAGCTCGGGGGAGGGGTTTGGCAATCAGCCCCAGCATTTT.

J is TRBJ1-1 and V is TRBV4-1, with a possible D match to TRBD1 (5 bases). Per the germline V gene, CDR1 is MGHRA and CDR2 is YSYEKL. The ends were cut back, 1 base at V and 1 base at J, with 10 bases in the middle. The CDR3 has 15 residues. The CDR3, as DNA: TGCGCCAGCAGCCAAGGCCAGGGATCGAACACTGAAGCTTTCTTT. Its translation is CASSQGQGSNTEAFF.

The rearrangement joins TRBV14 to TRBJ1-2; D remains unclear. CDR1 SGHDN and CDR2 FVKESK come from the germline V gene. The CDR3 totals 14 residues. V was cut by 4 bases and J by 4 bases, with 13 bases left in between. CDR3 sequence (DNA): TGTGCCAGCAGCCGGGAGGTTCGTGGCTATGGCTACACCTTC. Translating it yields CASSREVRGYGYTF.

In its sample, this clone was seen once. The chain has TRBV30 and TRBJ2-7, with a weak D call TRBD1 (6 bases). The CDR3 is made up of 12 amino acids. CDR1 and CDR2 from the germline V gene are GTSNPN and SVGIG (reference sequence). V was pared by 4 bases and J by 2 bases, with 9 bases between. The CDR3 reads CAWTDRAYEQYF. CDR3 in DNA: TGTGCCTGGACGGACAGAGCCTACGAGCAGTACTTC.

V usage is TRBV5-4 and J usage is TRBJ2-4; 12 nucleotides match TRBD2. The CDR3 is 17 residues long. V gave up 1 base and J gave up 4 bases; unmatched junction bases: 6. The germline V gene encodes CDR1 SGHNT and CDR2 YYREEE (reference sequence). The CDR3 bases are TGTGCCAGCAGCTTGACTAGCGGGGGGCCACTTAAAAACATTCAGTACTTC. Translation: CASSLTSGGPLKNIQYF.

The chain joins TRBV18 to TRBJ2-2; 8 bases match TRBD1. V was clipped by 6 bases and J by 3 bases; unmatched bases: 6. CDR1 is KGHSH and CDR2 is LQKENI in the germline V gene. The CDR3 is made up of 15 amino acids. The chain's CDR3 is CASSQGQGYTGELFF. Here the CDR3 DNA reads TGTGCCAGCTCCCAAGGACAGGGATACACCGGGGAGCTGTTTTTT.

The chain couples TRBV11-1 to TRBJ2-3; TRBD2 matches 11 bases. In germline, CDR1 is SGHAT, CDR2 FQDESV (reference sequence). This CDR3 has 16 amino acids. V dropped 3 bases and J dropped 6; count of bases not matched to a gene: 8. The CDR3 DNA follows: TGTGCCAGCAGCTTCAATAGCGGGGGGGCCAGGGATACGCAGTATTTT. Amino acids: CASSFNSGGARDTQYF.

V is TRBV2 and J is TRBJ1-6, with D possibly TRBD1 on 5 matching bases. Trimming cost V 7 bases and J 2 bases, with 18 bases left between them. Germline assignment: CDR1 SNHLY and CDR2 FYNNEI. The CDR3 length is 17 residues. This CDR3 reads CASILAWGVAYNSPLHF. CDR3 DNA sequence: TGTGCCAGCATCCTAGCTTGGGGGGTCGCCTATAATTCACCCCTCCACTTT. Looking up the rest from reference TRBV2 and TRBJ1-6 gives the full variable domain: EPEVTQTPSHQVTQMGQEVILRCVPISNHLYFYWYRQILGQKVEFLVSFYNNEISEKSEIFDDQFSVERPDGSNFTLKIRSTKLEDSAMYFCASILAWGVAYNSPLHFGNGTRLTVT.

This chain connects TRBV4-3 to TRBJ1-2; the match to TRBD1 covers 8 bases. Looked up from germline, CDR1 is LGHNA and CDR2 is YSLEER. The trim removed 0 bases at V and 3 bases at J, leaving 3 bases unmatched. This CDR3 contains 15 residues. The CDR3 DNA sequence: TGCGCCAGCAGCCAAGAGCAGGGGGCATACTATGGCTACACCTTC. Translation: CASSQEQGAYYGYTF.

This clone appeared once. The rearrangement joins TRBV10-1 to TRBJ1-5, with 9 nucleotides matching TRBD1. Germline CDR1 WNHNN, CDR2 SYGVQD (reference sequence). J gave up 4 bases and V 3 bases, and 1 base lay outside the gene matches. The CDR3 length is 14 residues. Here the CDR3 reads CASSDGTGNQPQHF. The CDR3 DNA reads as TGCGCCAGCAGTGACGGGACAGGGAATCAGCCCCAGCATTTT.

This sequence joins TRBV19 and TRBJ2-1; 7 bases align to TRBD1. The CDR3 extends over 15 amino acids. The junction had 9 bases not matched to a gene; V was cut back by 6 bases and J by 4 bases. Germline V CDR1 and CDR2: LNHDA, SQIVND (reference sequence). The CDR3 region has the DNA TGTGCCAGTAGGCTATCCGGGACAGCATACAATGAGCAGTTCTTC. Protein sequence: CASRLSGTAYNEQFF. Variable domain in full (rest from reference TRBV19 and TRBJ2-1): DGGITQSPKYLFRKEGQNVTLSCEQNLNHDAMYWYRQDPGQGLRLIYYSQIVNDFQKGDIAEGYSVSREKKESFPLTVTSAQKNPTAFYLCASRLSGTAYNEQFFGPGTRLTVL.

The rearrangement links TRBV7-6 to TRBJ2-5; TRBD2 matches 10 bases. There are 15 residues in the CDR3. V was clipped by 5 bases and J by 4 bases; unmatched bases: 7. Germline CDR1 is SGHVS and CDR2 is FNYEAQ. CDR3 amino acids: CASSGQRGGGETQYF. As DNA, the CDR3 is TGTGCCAGCAGCGGGCAGCGGGGGGGCGGAGAGACCCAGTACTTC.

This chain joins TRBV10-2 and TRBJ2-7; TRBD2 matches 8 bases. Per germline, CDR1 WSHSY and CDR2 SAAADI. This CDR3 has 15 residues. With 3 bases clipped from V and 5 bases from J, the junction kept 9 bases outside the gene matches. CDR3 bases: TGCGCCAGCAGTGAACGGGGGGGGACTAGAGACGAGCAGTACTTC. Its translation: CASSERGGTRDEQYF.

The chain recombines TRBV11-1 with TRBJ2-7, with 10 nucleotides matching TRBD1. The germline V gene has CDR1 SGHAT and CDR2 FQDESV (reference sequence). The length of the CDR3 is 14 residues. V was clipped by 5 bases and J by 3 bases; unmatched bases: 4. The CDR3 region is CASSPDRGSYEQYF. The CDR3 DNA is TGTGCCAGCAGCCCGGACAGGGGGAGCTACGAGCAGTACTTC. Based on the CDR3 plus reference TRBV11-1 and TRBJ2-7, the full variable domain is EAEVAQSPRYKITEKSQAVAFWCDPISGHATLYWYRQILGQGPELLVQFQDESVVDDSQLPKDRFSAERLKGVDSTLKIQPAELGDSAMYLCASSPDRGSYEQYFGPGTRLTVT.

The count of this clone is one. This CDR3 is also generated by other DNA sequences in the sample. This chain joins TRBV19 and TRBJ1-6; 7 positions match TRBD1. Germline V gives CDR1 LNHDA, CDR2 SQIVND (reference sequence). The CDR3 consists of 14 residues. The V segment lost 6 bases and the J segment 6 bases; nucleotides outside the gene matches: 5. The CDR3 DNA reads as TGTGCCAGTAGCAGACAGGGAAGTAATTCACCCCTCCACTTT. Amino acids: CASSRQGSNSPLHF. Looking up the rest from reference TRBV19 and TRBJ1-6 gives the full variable domain: DGGITQSPKYLFRKEGQNVTLSCEQNLNHDAMYWYRQDPGQGLRLIYYSQIVNDFQKGDIAEGYSVSREKKESFPLTVTSAQKNPTAFYLCASSRQGSNSPLHFGNGTRLTVT.

The chain recombines TRBV7-9 with TRBJ2-7, with 8 bases fitting TRBD1. Trimming removed 4 bases from V and 2 bases from J; junction bases left unmatched: 4. The CDR3 is 14 residues long. Germline-derived CDR1 and CDR2 are SEHNR and FQNEAQ (reference sequence). The CDR3 region has the DNA TGTGCCAGCAGCTCGACAGGGGAACCCTACGAGCAGTACTTC. It yields the protein CASSSTGEPYEQYF. Filled out from reference TRBV7-9 and TRBJ2-7, the complete variable domain reads DTGVSQNPRHKITKRGQNVTFRCDPISEHNRLYWYRQTLGQGPEFLTYFQNEAQLEKSRLLSDRFSAERPKGSFSTLEIQRTEQGDSAMYLCASSSTGEPYEQYFGPGTRLTVT.

This clone occurred once. This rearrangement joins TRBV7-3 to TRBJ1-1; D might be TRBD1 (6 bases). This CDR3 is 16 amino acids long. Germline loops: CDR1 SGHTA, CDR2 FQGTGA. Trimming cost V 3 bases and J 2 bases, with 16 bases left between them. The CDR3 sequence: CASSLLPGAANTEAFF. The DNA of the CDR3 is TGTGCCAGCAGCTTGTTGCCAGGGGCCGCTAACACTGAAGCTTTCTTT.

This clone showed up just once. The rearrangement uses TRBV4-1 and TRBJ1-1; the D gene is possibly TRBD1 (6 bases). The CDR3 is 16 amino acids. V was cut by 0 bases and J by 0 bases, with 11 bases left in between. Germline V gene lookup returns CDR1 MGHRA and CDR2 YSYEKL. DNA of the CDR3: TGCGCCAGCAGCCAAGAGGGGGCCCGTTTGAACACTGAAGCTTTCTTT. Translated: CASSQEGARLNTEAFF.

This clone came up once. The rearrangement links TRBV7-8 to TRBJ1-3, with a weak D call TRBD1 (6 bases). Germline CDR1 SGHVS, CDR2 FQNEAQ. Deletions cut 5 bases from V and 0 bases from J, with 14 bases between. This CDR3 region has 16 residues. CDR3 DNA: TGTGCCAGCAGCCCAAGACAGGCTTACTCTGGAAACACCATATATTTT. Amino acids: CASSPRQAYSGNTIYF.

The gene calls are TRBV6-5 and TRBJ2-7, with D possibly TRBD2 on 5 matching bases. The CDR3 contains 13 residues. CDR1 and CDR2 (germline): MNHEY, SVGAGI. V lost 2 bases and J 3 bases, leaving 8 bases between the germline ends. CDR3 sequence (DNA): TGTGCCAGCAGTTACGATCGGGGCTACGAGCAGTACTTC. Its translation is CASSYDRGYEQYF.